This is a list of T cell receptor beta chains from one sample in a study of blood T cells in healthy people across ages. TCRdb re-analysed the 5' RACE reads in MiXCR, keeping a single row per CDR3 protein. In the table there are roughly 900,000 distinct CDR3 sequences, around 49% of which are singletons. Material: blood. These receptors originate from a young man in good health. Both conserved end residues are part of each CDR3. Fields, in order: D gene, V gene, J gene, clone size, CDR3 protein, CDR3 DNA. The D gene is left open where the match is weak. Clone size is not always given. Where it is, it says once, few, many or a class for expanded clones.

D: -
V: TRBV12-3/TRBV12-4
J: TRBJ2-3
size: few
CDR3: CASRGATYSTDTQYF
DNA: TGTGCCAGCAGGGGGGCGACCTATAGCACAGATACGCAGTATTTT

D: -
V: TRBV28
J: TRBJ2-5
size: few
CDR3: CASYDQQETQYF
DNA: TGTGCCAGCTACGACCAACAAGAGACCCAGTACTTC

D: TRBD1
V: TRBV12-3/TRBV12-4
J: TRBJ2-1
size: -
CDR3: CASSLTGAYNEQFF
DNA: TGTGCCAGCAGTTTGACAGGGGCCTACAATGAGCAGTTCTTC

D: -
V: TRBV20-1
J: TRBJ1-2
size: -
CDR3: CSARQTGGYYGCTF
DNA: -

D: -
V: TRBV7-2
J: TRBJ1-1
size: -
CDR3: CASSLSGGGRTEAFF
DNA: TGTGCCAGCAGCTTATCTGGAGGGGGAAGGACTGAAGCTTTCTTT

D: -
V: TRBV11-2
J: TRBJ2-7
size: many
CDR3: CASSFSGHEQYF
DNA: TGTGCCAGCAGCTTTTCCGGGCACGAGCAGTACTTC

D: TRBD1
V: TRBV5-5
J: TRBJ2-3
size: few
CDR3: CASSLTGAGDTQYF
DNA: TGTGCCAGCAGCTTGACAGGGGCTGGAGATACGCAGTATTTT

D: -
V: TRBV9
J: TRBJ1-1
size: few
CDR3: CASSAISGTEAFF
DNA: TGTGCCAGCAGCGCCATTTCGGGCACTGAAGCTTTCTTT

D: -
V: TRBV4-1
J: TRBJ2-7
size: -
CDR3: CASSQARTPDYEQYF
DNA: TGCGCCAGCAGCCAAGCCCGGACACCCGACTACGAGCAGTACTTC

D: -
V: TRBV27
J: TRBJ2-4
size: -
CDR3: CASSLSGLGEAKNIQYF
DNA: TGTGCCAGCAGTTTATCAGGGTTAGGGGAAGCCAAAAACATTCAGTACTTC

D: TRBD2
V: TRBV3-1
J: TRBJ2-7
size: few
CDR3: CASSQVNRGVSEQYF
DNA: TGTGCCAGCAGCCAAGTCAACCGGGGGGTCAGCGAGCAGTACTTC

D: TRBD2
V: TRBV27
J: TRBJ2-1
size: -
CDR3: CASSPSTSGYNEQFF
DNA: TGTGCCAGCAGTCCCAGCACTAGCGGTTACAATGAGCAGTTCTTC

D: TRBD2
V: TRBV9
J: TRBJ2-3
size: few
CDR3: CASGEAGGADTQYF
DNA: TGTGCCAGCGGAGAGGCGGGGGGCGCAGATACGCAGTATTTT

D: TRBD2
V: TRBV5-5
J: TRBJ2-1
size: -
CDR3: CASSLSDTSGSKFF
DNA: TGTGCCAGCAGCTTATCCGATACTAGCGGGAGTAAGTTCTTC

D: -
V: TRBV4-1
J: TRBJ2-2
size: -
CDR3: CASSQVSWNANTGELFF
DNA: TGCGCCAGCAGCCAAGTATCGTGGAACGCGAACACCGGGGAGCTGTTTTTT

D: -
V: TRBV30
J: TRBJ1-2
size: -
CDR3: CAWTSGNGYTF
DNA: TGTGCCTGGACTTCGGGGAATGGCTACACCTTC

D: -
V: TRBV19
J: TRBJ2-5
size: -
CDR3: CASSIEGLGTQYF
DNA: TGTGCCAGTAGTATTGAGGGGCTGGGGACCCAGTACTTC

D: TRBD1
V: TRBV7-9
J: TRBJ1-5
size: -
CDR3: CASSWGQGLGNQPQHF
DNA: TGTGCCAGCAGCTGGGGACAGGGGCTCGGCAATCAGCCCCAGCATTTT

D: -
V: TRBV27
J: TRBJ2-1
size: -
CDR3: CASISRLGRQKQFF
DNA: TGTGCCAGCATTTCCCGTTTAGGACGGCAGAAGCAGTTCTTC

D: TRBD1
V: TRBV7-9
J: TRBJ1-2
size: few
CDR3: CASSQSGQYGYTF
DNA: TGTGCCAGCAGCCAATCGGGACAGTATGGCTACACCTTC

D: TRBD2
V: TRBV6-5
J: TRBJ2-4
size: few
CDR3: CASSYGTSGGARKNIQYF
DNA: TGTGCCAGCAGTTACGGGACTAGCGGGGGGGCCCGCAAAAACATTCAGTACTTC

D: -
V: TRBV20-1
J: TRBJ2-3
size: -
CDR3: CSAEQNWDTQYF
DNA: TGCAGTGCTGAACAAAACTGGGATACGCAGTATTTT

D: -
V: TRBV9
J: TRBJ2-1
size: few
CDR3: CASSGEVEEQFF
DNA: TGTGCCAGCAGCGGGGAGGTAGAGGAGCAGTTCTTC